This paragraph covers one T cell receptor (beta chain) sequence. Its antigen is unidentified. Trimming took 0 bases from V and 0 from J; bases not matched to a gene: 6. The germline V gene has CDR1 SGDLS and CDR2 YYNGEE. The CDR3 totals 16 residues. The sample belongs to a study of lymphopenia after photon versus proton radiotherapy. The repertoire was sequenced with immunoSEQ multiplex PCR; TCRdb's copy has only in-frame clones and lacks some. The sample carries fewer than 45,000 clones, about 86% recorded once. Study-level points and caveats: After the lymphocyte nadir, photon-treated repertoires showed oligoclonal expansion, especially of CD8+ Temra cells. Relative stability marked proton patients; photon patients lost diversity and naive cells. Better survival with proton therapy was suggested as possible, not demonstrated.

The specimen was peripheral blood, collected from a patient treated with proton-based radiotherapy. The V call is TRBV9, the J call TRBJ2-7, with 7 bases matching TRBD1. The TCR sequence derives from a woman aged 70-85 years with pancreatic cancer. Some clones in this sample may be carry-over from other donors' samples. CDR3 nucleotides: TGTGCCAGCAGCGTAGCCGGGGACAGCAGCTCCTACGAGCAGTACTTC. Its translation: CASSVAGDSSSYEQYF.